The text below deals with one TCR beta chain. Its antigen is currently unknown. In chemo-refractory metastatic non-small-cell lung cancer, patients got ipilimumab CTLA-4 blockade together with focal radiation. Libraries were prepared by immunoSEQ multiplex PCR; TCRdb keeps only in-frame clonotypes and omits some of them. The table shows about 39,000 clones, with 75% to 85% occurring only once. The CDR3 spans 19 residues. Trimming cost V 2 bases and J 0 bases; bases outside gene matches: 11. Germline CDR1 SGHTA, CDR2 FQGTGA. The sample comes from a study of radiotherapy plus CTLA-4 blockade in lung cancer. Broader study findings: Blood saw expansion of tumor-derived TCR clones after radiotherapy plus ipilimumab. In blood, early T cell clone dynamics reportedly predicted response best, together with interferon-beta.

The chain links TRBV7-3 to TRBJ2-3; 10 bases are shared with TRBD2. The input for sequencing was peripheral blood, taken from a patient treated with radiotherapy plus ipilimumab. The sequence derives from a human donor with non-small cell lung cancer that progressed on radiotherapy plus ipilimumab. CDR3 coding DNA: TGTGCCAGCAGCTTACCAGGCGCTAGCGGGGGTCCTAGCACAGATACGCAGTATTTT. Protein: CASSLPGASGGPSTDTQYF.